This entry is about one T cell receptor (beta chain). Sequencing was performed with immunoSEQ multiplex PCR; in TCRdb, only in-frame clones are kept and a portion is missing. The table has about 69,000 clones, 85% to 95% seen once. The data belong to a study of T cell changes during pregnancy in multiple sclerosis. The length of the CDR3 is 14 residues. V dropped 2 bases and J dropped 7 bases, with 12 bases sitting between them. Germline V CDR1 and CDR2: KGHSH, LQKENI. Sequenced material: peripheral blood, taken in the third trimester of pregnancy. This TCR came from a female donor in good health, enrolled as a control in a pregnancy study. The chain is built from TRBV18 and TRBJ1-5, with a possible D match to TRBD1 (6 bases). The CDR3 region is CASSPNRDDQPQHF. In DNA, the CDR3 is TGTGCCAGCTCACCAAACAGGGATGACCAGCCCCAGCATTTT.